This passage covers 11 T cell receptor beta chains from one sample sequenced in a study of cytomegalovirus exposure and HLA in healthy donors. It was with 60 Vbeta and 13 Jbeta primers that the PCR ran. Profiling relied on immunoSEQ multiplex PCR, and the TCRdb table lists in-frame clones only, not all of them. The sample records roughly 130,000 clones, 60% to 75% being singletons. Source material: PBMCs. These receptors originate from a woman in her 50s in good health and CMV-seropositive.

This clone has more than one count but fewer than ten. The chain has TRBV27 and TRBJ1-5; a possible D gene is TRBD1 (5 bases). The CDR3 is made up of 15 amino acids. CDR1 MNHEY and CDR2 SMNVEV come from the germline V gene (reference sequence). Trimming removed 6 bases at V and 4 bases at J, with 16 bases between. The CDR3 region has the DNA TGTGCCAGCAGACCGGGACTGGGAACTAATCAGCCCCAGCATTTT. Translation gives CASRPGLGTNQPQHF.

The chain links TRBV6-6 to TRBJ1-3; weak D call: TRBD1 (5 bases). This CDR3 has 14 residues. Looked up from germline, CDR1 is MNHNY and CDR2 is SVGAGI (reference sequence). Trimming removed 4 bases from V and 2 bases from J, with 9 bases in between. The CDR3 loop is CASSSGATGNTIYF. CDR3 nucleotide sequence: TGTGCCAGCAGTTCTGGGGCCACTGGAAACACCATATATTTT.

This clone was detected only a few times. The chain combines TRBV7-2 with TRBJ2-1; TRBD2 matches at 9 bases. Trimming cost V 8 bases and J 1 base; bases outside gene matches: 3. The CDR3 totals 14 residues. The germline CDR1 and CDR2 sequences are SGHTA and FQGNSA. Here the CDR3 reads CASAGGRSYNEQFF. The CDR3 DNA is TGTGCCAGCGCGGGGGGGCGATCCTACAATGAGCAGTTCTTC.

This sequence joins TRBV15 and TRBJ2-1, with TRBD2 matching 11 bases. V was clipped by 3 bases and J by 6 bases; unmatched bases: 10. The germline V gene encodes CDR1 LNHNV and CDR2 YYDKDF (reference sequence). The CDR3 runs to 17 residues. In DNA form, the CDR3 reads TGTGCCACCAGCAGGGTAGCGGGGGGGCCTTTTAGCAATGAGCAGTTCTTC. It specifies CATSRVAGGPFSNEQFF.

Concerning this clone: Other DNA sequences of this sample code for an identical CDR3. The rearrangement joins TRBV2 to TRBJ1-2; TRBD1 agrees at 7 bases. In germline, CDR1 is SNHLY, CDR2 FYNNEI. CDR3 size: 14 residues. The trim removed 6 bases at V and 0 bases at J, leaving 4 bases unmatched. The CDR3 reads CASSRQGANYGYTF. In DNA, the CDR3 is TGTGCCAGCAGCCGACAGGGAGCTAACTATGGCTACACCTTC.

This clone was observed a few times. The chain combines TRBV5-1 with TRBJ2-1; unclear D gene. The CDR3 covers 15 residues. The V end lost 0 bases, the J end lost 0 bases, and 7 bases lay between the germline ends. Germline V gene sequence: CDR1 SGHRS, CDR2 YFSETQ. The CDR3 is CASSLGGSSYNEQFF. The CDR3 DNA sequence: TGCGCCAGCAGCTTGGGCGGAAGCTCCTACAATGAGCAGTTCTTC.

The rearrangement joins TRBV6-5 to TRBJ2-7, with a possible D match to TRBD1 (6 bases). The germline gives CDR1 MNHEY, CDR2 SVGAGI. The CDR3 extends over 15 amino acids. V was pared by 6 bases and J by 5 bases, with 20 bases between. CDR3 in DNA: TGTGCCAGCAGCCCCGGGACAAGGTTTAACGACGAGCAGTACTTC. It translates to CASSPGTRFNDEQYF.

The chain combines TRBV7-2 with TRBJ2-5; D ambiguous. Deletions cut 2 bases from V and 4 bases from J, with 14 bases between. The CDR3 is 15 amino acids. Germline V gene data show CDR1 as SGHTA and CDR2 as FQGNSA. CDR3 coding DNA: TGTGCCAGCAGCTTAAACGTGAGGCTACGAGAGACCCAGTACTTC. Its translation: CASSLNVRLRETQYF.

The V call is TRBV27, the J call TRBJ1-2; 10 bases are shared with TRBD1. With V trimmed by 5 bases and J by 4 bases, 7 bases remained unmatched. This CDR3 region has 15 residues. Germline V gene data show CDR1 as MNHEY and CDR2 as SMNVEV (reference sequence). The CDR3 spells CASSKRQGAGYGYTF. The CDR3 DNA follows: TGTGCCAGCAGTAAAAGACAGGGGGCTGGCTATGGCTACACCTTC.

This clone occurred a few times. This chain's CDR3 is CASRRGTSYEQYF. For the CDR3, the DNA is TGTGCCAGCAGGCGAGGCACCTCCTACGAGCAGTACTTC. This chain links TRBV27 with TRBJ2-7; D is undetermined. This CDR3 region has 13 residues. The V end lost 6 bases, the J end lost 0 bases, and 9 bases lay between the germline ends. The germline V gene has CDR1 MNHEY and CDR2 SMNVEV (reference sequence).

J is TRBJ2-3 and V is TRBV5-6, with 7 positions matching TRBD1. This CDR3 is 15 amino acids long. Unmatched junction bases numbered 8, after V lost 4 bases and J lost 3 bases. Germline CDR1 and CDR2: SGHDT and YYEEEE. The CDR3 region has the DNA TGTGCCAGCAGCGGCGGACAGGCGTCGACAGATACGCAGTATTTT. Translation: CASSGGQASTDTQYF.